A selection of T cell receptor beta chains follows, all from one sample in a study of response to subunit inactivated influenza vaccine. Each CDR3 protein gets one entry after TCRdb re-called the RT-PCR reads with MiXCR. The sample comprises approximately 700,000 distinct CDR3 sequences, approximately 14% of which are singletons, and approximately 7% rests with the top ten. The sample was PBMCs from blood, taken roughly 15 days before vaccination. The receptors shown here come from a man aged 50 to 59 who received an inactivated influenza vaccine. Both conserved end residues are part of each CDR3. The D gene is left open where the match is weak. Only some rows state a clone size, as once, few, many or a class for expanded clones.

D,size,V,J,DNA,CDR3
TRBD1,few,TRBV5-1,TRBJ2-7,TGCGCCAGCAGCTTCGACGGGACAGAGATCTACGAGCAGTACTTC,CASSFDGTEIYEQYF
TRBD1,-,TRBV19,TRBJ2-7,TGTGCCAGTAGTATAGGGGACAGGGGGCATGGATACGAGCAGTACTTC,CASSIGDRGHGYEQYF
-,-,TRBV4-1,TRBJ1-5,TGCGCCAGCAGCCCAAGACTGACTAGCAATCAGCCCCAGCATTTT,CASSPRLTSNQPQHF
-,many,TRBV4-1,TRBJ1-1,TGCGCCAGCAGCCGGAAAGACCTGACTGAAGCTTTCTTT,CASSRKDLTEAFF
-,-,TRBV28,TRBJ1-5,TGTGCCAGCAGTCCAGGAATGGCGGCCATCGGGCCCCAGCATTTT,CASSPGMAAIGPQHF
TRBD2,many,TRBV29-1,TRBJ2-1,TGCAGCGTTGAAGGTACTAGCGGTTACAATGAGCAGTTCTTC,CSVEGTSGYNEQFF
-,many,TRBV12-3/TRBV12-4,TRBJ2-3,TGTGCCAGCAGCCCCGATATAGGCACAGATACGCAGTATTTT,CASSPDIGTDTQYF
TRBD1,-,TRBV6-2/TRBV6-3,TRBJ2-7,TGTGCCAGCAGTCACGACAGGGATAAGCAGTACTTC,CASSHDRDKQYF
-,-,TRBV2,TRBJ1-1,TGTGCCAGCAGGGTCTTTACCTCGGGTAGTAGCACTGAAGCTTTCTTT,CASRVFTSGSSTEAFF
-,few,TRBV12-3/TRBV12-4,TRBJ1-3,TGTGCCAGCAATGGCGTTTACTCTGGAAACACCATATATTTT,CASNGVYSGNTIYF
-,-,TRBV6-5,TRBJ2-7,TGTGCCAGCAGTAAGATCCCCTACGAGCAGTACTTC,CASSKIPYEQYF
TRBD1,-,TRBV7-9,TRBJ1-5,TGTGCCAGCAGCTTAGGACAGGGCCCGAGTCAGCCCCAGCATTTT,CASSLGQGPSQPQHF
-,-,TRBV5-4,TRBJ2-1,TGTGCCAGCAGCCCCCCGGGAGGGGGCCATGAGCAGTTCTTC,CASSPPGGGHEQFF
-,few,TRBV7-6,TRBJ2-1,TGTGCCAGCAGCTTAGGAAGGAGAGGGTCGGATGAGCAGTTCTTC,CASSLGRRGSDEQFF
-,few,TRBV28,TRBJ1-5,TGTGCCAGCACCCCTGCGACAGGTTATAGCAATCAGCCCCAGCATTTT,CASTPATGYSNQPQHF
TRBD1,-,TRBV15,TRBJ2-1,TGTGCCACCAGCATAGGGGGCCTCTTCAATGAGCAGTTCTTC,CATSIGGLFNEQFF
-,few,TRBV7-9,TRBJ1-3,TGTGCCAGCAGCTCATCCGGGGCAGGGAGTGGAAACACCATATATTTT,CASSSSGAGSGNTIYF
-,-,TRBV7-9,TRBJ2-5,TGTGCCAGCAGCCCCGACATGAGGGAGACCCAGTACTTC,CASSPDMRETQYF
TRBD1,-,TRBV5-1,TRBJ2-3,TGCGCCAGCAGCTGGGGGGACAGGGGGCCGGCAGATACGCAGTATTTT,CASSWGDRGPADTQYF
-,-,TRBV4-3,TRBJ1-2,TGCGCCAGCAGCCAAGATTATGGCTATGGCTACACCTTC,CASSQDYGYGYTF
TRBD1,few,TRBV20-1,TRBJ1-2,TGCAGTCTCCAGGGGGAGGGTTATGGCTACACCTTC,CSLQGEGYGYTF
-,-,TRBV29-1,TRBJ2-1,TGCAGCGCCCCGACCAGGGGCAATGAGCAGTTCTTC,CSAPTRGNEQFF
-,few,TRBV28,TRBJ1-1,TGTGCCAGCAGTTTATTAGGGGGTTCTGGGTCCGCTGAAGCTTTCTTT,CASSLLGGSGSAEAFF
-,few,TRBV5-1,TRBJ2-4,TGCGCCAGCAGCCTAGCCGTTTGGGAGAAGGCCAAAAACATTCAGTACTTC,CASSLAVWEKAKNIQYF
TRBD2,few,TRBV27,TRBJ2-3,TGTGCCAGCAGTACGGGGGGGAGGGATGCAGATACGCAGTATTTT,CASSTGGRDADTQYF
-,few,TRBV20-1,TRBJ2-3,TGCAGTGCTAGTCTTGGGGTGTACACAGATACGCAGTATTTT,CSASLGVYTDTQYF
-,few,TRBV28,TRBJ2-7,TGTGCCAGCAGTCCCCCGGACCTGCGAGCCGAGCAGTACTTC,CASSPPDLRAEQYF
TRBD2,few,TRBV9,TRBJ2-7,TGTGCCAGCAGCGTAGGTTGGCGGGAGGGCCCCAACGAGCAGTACTTC,CASSVGWREGPNEQYF
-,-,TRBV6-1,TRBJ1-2,TGTGCCAGCAGGGCTCGCGGGGGAGTCTATGGCTACACCTTC,CASRARGGVYGYTF
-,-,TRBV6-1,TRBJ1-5,TGTGCCAGCAGTGAATTTCCCGGACAGCCCCAGCATTTT,CASSEFPGQPQHF
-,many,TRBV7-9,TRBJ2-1,TGTGCCAGCAGCGCCGACATTAGAAGCTCCTACAATGAGCAGTTCTTC,CASSADIRSSYNEQFF
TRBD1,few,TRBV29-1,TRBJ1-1,TGCAGCGTCAAGGTAACGGGACAGGAATTAAGGGGCACTGAAGCTTTCTTT,CSVKVTGQELRGTEAFF
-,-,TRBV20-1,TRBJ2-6,TGCAGTGCAGCACCGTGGGGGATGGGGGCCAACGTCCTGACTTTC,CSAAPWGMGANVLTF
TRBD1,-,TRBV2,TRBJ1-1,TGTGCCAGCCGGAACCGGGACAGGAACACTGAAGCTTTCTTT,CASRNRDRNTEAFF
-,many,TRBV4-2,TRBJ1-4,TGTGCCAGCAGCCAAGATCGGGATGAAAAACTGTTTTTT,CASSQDRDEKLFF
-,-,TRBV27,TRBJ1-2,TGTGCCAGCAGTTTGGACAGCGGGTATGGCTACACCTTC,CASSLDSGYGYTF
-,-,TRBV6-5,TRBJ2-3,TGTGCCACCTCGTCGGGGGATACGCAGTATTTT,CATSSGDTQYF
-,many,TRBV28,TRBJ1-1,TGTGCCAGCAGTTTACGGGTGCGGCACACTGAAGCTTTCTTT,CASSLRVRHTEAFF
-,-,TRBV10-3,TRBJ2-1,TGTGCCATTTCATCGGGACTGTCGAACAATGAGCAGTTCTTC,CAISSGLSNNEQFF
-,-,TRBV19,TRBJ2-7,TGTGCCAGTAGCCAACAGGGTTCGGACGAGCAGTACTTC,CASSQQGSDEQYF
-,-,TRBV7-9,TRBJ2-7,TGTGCCAGCAGCATGACAGTAGACTACGAGCAGTACTTC,CASSMTVDYEQYF
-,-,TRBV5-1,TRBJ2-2,TGCGCCAGCCATCCGGGAACGAGCACCGGGGAGCTGTTTTTT,CASHPGTSTGELFF
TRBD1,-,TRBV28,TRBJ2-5,TGTGCCAGCAGCCTCAGGACAGGGGCGGAGACCCAGTACTTC,CASSLRTGAETQYF
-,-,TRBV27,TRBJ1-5,TGTGCCAGCAGCCAAGTGGGGGCTCAGCCCCAGCATTTT,CASSQVGAQPQHF
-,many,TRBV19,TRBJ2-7,TGTGCCAGTAGTATAGACTCTGACTCCTACACCGAGCAGTACTTC,CASSIDSDSYTEQYF
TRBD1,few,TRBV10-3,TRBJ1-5,TGTGCCATCAGTGAGTCCCAGGGGGCTTACAATCAGCCCCAGCATTTT,CAISESQGAYNQPQHF
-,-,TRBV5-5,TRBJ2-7,TGTGCCAGCAGCTTGGACCTTCCTAAAGGGTACGAGCAGTACTTC,CASSLDLPKGYEQYF
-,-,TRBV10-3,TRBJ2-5,TGTGCCATCAGTGAGGAGTACCAAGAGACCCAGTACTTC,CAISEEYQETQYF
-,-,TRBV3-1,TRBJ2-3,TGTGCCAGCAAAGGCCTTCGTGATACGCAGTATTTT,CASKGLRDTQYF
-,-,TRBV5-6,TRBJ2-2,TGTGCCAGCAGCCTGATGGGAGGCGGGGAGCTGTTTTTT,CASSLMGGGELFF
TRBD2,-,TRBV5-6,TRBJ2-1,TGTGCCAGCAGCCCGTGGACTAGCGGGAGGGTCTACTCCTACAATGAGCAGTTCTTC,CASSPWTSGRVYSYNEQFF
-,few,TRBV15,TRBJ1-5,TGTGCCACCAGCAGCCAGCAGAATCAGCCCCAGCATTTT,CATSSQQNQPQHF